The clone carrying this T cell receptor beta chain was seen repeatedly, ten times or more. What it recognizes is unknown. The data derive from a study of T cell repertoires in cytomegalovirus infection. TCRdb reprocessed the reads via MiXCR and lists one record per CDR3 protein. The sample lists hundreds of thousands of distinct CDR3 sequences; approximately 33% were seen once. This TCR was sampled from a human donor in good health (CMV status not recorded). Some clones in this sample may be carry-over from other donors' samples. The sequencing used cultured CD8+ T cells from PBMCs, collected from culture after CMV antigen stimulation.

The chain's CDR3 is CASSFQPRDGRSYEQYF. CDR3 bases: TGTGCCAGCAGCTTCCAGCCCCGGGACGGAAGATCCTACGAGCAGTACTTC. The chain is built from TRBV7-2 and TRBJ2-7; D assignment may be TRBD1 or TRBD2 (5 bases each). CDR1 is SGHTA and CDR2 is FQGNSA in the germline V gene. The CDR3 runs 17 residues. The V gene lost 3 bases and the J gene lost 1 base, with 19 bases spanning the gap. Supplemented by reference TRBV7-2 and TRBJ2-7, the full variable domain reads GAGVSQSPSNKVTEKGKDVELRCDPISGHTALYWYRQSLGQGLEFLIYFQGNSAPDKSGLPSDRFSAERTGGSVSTLTIQRTQQEDSAVYLCASSFQPRDGRSYEQYFGPGTRLTVT.